These T cell receptor beta chains were read from a single sample in a study of T cells in Graves' hyperthyroidism and ophthalmopathy. MiXCR, run by TCRdb on the multiplex PCR reads, gives a single entry per CDR3 protein. Altogether about 270,000 distinct CDR3 sequences are present, 20% to 25% being singletons, with the ten largest covering around 65%. Sequenced sample: blood. Receptor source: a young man with Graves' ophthalmopathy. The CDR3 runs from the conserved cysteine through the conserved F or W. D genes are given only for firm matches. Where a row states a size, it is once, few, many or the class of an expanded clone; other rows omit it.

CDR3	DNA	length	D	size	V	J
CASSPLAGGTDTQYF	TGTGCCAGCAGCCCCTTGGCGGGGGGCACAGATACGCAGTATTTT	15	TRBD2	NA	TRBV7-3	TRBJ2-3
CASSDLAGNTEAFF	TGTGCCAGCAGTGATTTAGCTGGGAACACTGAAGCTTTCTTT	14	NA	few	TRBV2	TRBJ1-1
CASSLAGGLGETQYF	TGCGCCAGCTCCCTAGCGGGAGGGCTAGGGGAGACCCAGTACTTC	15	TRBD2	once	TRBV5-1	TRBJ2-5
CATGRGETQYF	TGTGCCACCGGACGTGGGGAGACCCAGTACTTC	11	NA	many	TRBV24-1	TRBJ2-5
CSARDLVGRETTQYF	TGCAGTGCTAGAGATTTAGTCGGGCGGGAGACTACCCAGTACTTC	15	TRBD2	few	TRBV20-1	TRBJ2-5
CASKPGTAEETQYF	TGTGCCAGCAAGCCCGGGACAGCTGAAGAGACCCAGTACTTC	14	TRBD1	few	TRBV11-2	TRBJ2-5
CASSGTGADEKLFF	TGTGCCAGCTCGGGGACAGGGGCTGATGAAAAACTGTTTTTT	14	TRBD1	few	TRBV18	TRBJ1-4
CASSARRVSTDTQYF	TGTGCCAGCAGTGCTCGACGGGTTAGCACAGATACGCAGTATTTT	15	NA	NA	TRBV6-1	TRBJ2-3
CASSSGQTYNEQFF	TGCGCCAGCAGCTCGGGACAGACCTACAATGAGCAGTTCTTC	14	TRBD1	few	TRBV5-1	TRBJ2-1
CASGLVLGGIYYNEQFF	TGTGCTAGTGGTTTGGTACTGGGGGGGATCTACTACAATGAGCAGTTCTTC	17	TRBD2	NA	TRBV12-5	TRBJ2-1
CASTPTGEETQYF	TGTGCCAGCACCCCGACAGGGGAAGAGACCCAGTACTTC	13	TRBD1	NA	TRBV6-2/TRBV6-3	TRBJ2-5
CASSQEPSKSSYNEQFF	TGTGCCAGCAGCCAAGAGCCCTCTAAGAGCTCCTACAATGAGCAGTTCTTC	17	NA	NA	TRBV3-1	TRBJ2-1
CASSKTLLGNYEQYF	TGTGCCAGCAGTAAAACCCTCCTGGGGAATTACGAGCAGTACTTC	15	NA	many	TRBV27	TRBJ2-7
CASRAGLAETGEQFF	TGTGCCAGCAGGGCGGGACTAGCGGAGACCGGTGAGCAGTTCTTC	15	TRBD2	NA	TRBV12-3/TRBV12-4	TRBJ2-1
CSARVGGGSGYTF	TGCAGTGCTAGAGTGGGAGGGGGAAGTGGCTACACCTTC	13	NA	NA	TRBV20-1	TRBJ1-2
CASSPTRDRRVGYGYTF	TGTGCCAGCAGTCCAACCCGCGACAGGCGGGTCGGCTATGGCTACACCTTC	17	NA	NA	TRBV28	TRBJ1-2
CAISVGTVTSGSPAETQYF	TGTGCCATCAGTGTGGGGACAGTTACTAGCGGGAGTCCGGCCGAGACCCAGTACTTC	19	TRBD2	many	TRBV10-3	TRBJ2-5